The 21 T cell receptor beta chains in this list originate from one sample, sequenced in a study of CD8 T cells in ankylosing spondylitis. TCRdb recomputed calls from the 5' RACE reads with MiXCR, one row per CDR3 protein. The table shows over 30,000 distinct CDR3 sequences, with about 17% occurring only once. The sequenced material came from blood. These receptors came from a male donor with ankylosing spondylitis or in good health (not recorded which).

A few counts support this clonotype. J is TRBJ2-2 and V is TRBV12-3 or TRBV12-4; the D is unclear. The CDR3 consists of 14 residues. Trimming took 7 bases from V and 1 from J, leaving 10 bases between them. The CDR3 is CASIKTRNTGELFF. The CDR3 DNA reads TGTGCCAGCATCAAGACTCGGAACACCGGGGAGCTGTTTTTT.

This clonotype was counted many times. J is TRBJ2-5 and V is TRBV20-1, with 7 bases identical to TRBD2. The ends lost 0 bases at V and 2 bases at J; junction bases unmatched: 9. The CDR3 sequence is 16 residues long. CDR1 DFQATT and CDR2 SNEGSKA come from the germline V gene (reference sequence). CDR3 nucleotide sequence: TGCAGTGCTAGAGATTTGGCTAGCGGTATACAAGAGACCCAGTACTTC. Translation: CSARDLASGIQETQYF.

The J gene is TRBJ1-1, the V gene TRBV28, with D hard to call. There are 15 residues in the CDR3. Germline-derived CDR1 and CDR2 are MDHEN and SYDVKM. Trimming took off 8 bases at V and 5 bases at J, with 21 bases between the two ends. CDR3 DNA: TGTGCCAGCGACTGGGAGGATTCCCCGGGGACTGAAGCTTTCTTT. Protein sequence: CASDWEDSPGTEAFF. The variable domain in full, completed from reference TRBV28 and TRBJ1-1, reads DVKVTQSSRYLVKRTGEKVFLECVQDMDHENMFWYRQDPGLGLRLIYFSYDVKMKEKGDIPEGYSVSREKKERFSLILESASTNQTSMYLCASDWEDSPGTEAFFGQGTRLTVV.

The chain carries TRBV6-6 and TRBJ1-1; D is undetermined. CDR1 and CDR2 (germline): MNHNY, SVGAGI (reference sequence). The CDR3 spans 15 residues. Trimming took off 6 bases at V and 1 base at J, with 15 bases between the two ends. The CDR3: CASRVRQAENTEAFF. CDR3 nucleotide sequence: TGTGCCAGCAGGGTAAGGCAGGCAGAGAACACTGAAGCTTTCTTT.

The V call is TRBV5-1, the J call TRBJ2-5; D ambiguous. The V end lost 0 bases, the J end lost 3 bases, and 6 bases lay between the germline ends. The CDR3 runs to 13 residues. Germline V gene lookup returns CDR1 SGHRS and CDR2 YFSETQ. The CDR3 region is CASSLAAEETQYF. The DNA for the CDR3 is TGCGCCAGCAGCTTGGCGGCAGAAGAGACCCAGTACTTC.

J is TRBJ2-2 and V is TRBV5-1, with 8 bases matching TRBD1. The V segment lost 3 bases and the J segment 5 bases; nucleotides outside the gene matches: 9. The CDR3 spans 16 residues. Germline CDR1 SGHRS, CDR2 YFSETQ. The CDR3 sequence: CASSSYRTGMTGELFF. For the CDR3, the DNA is TGCGCCAGCAGCTCCTATCGGACAGGGATGACCGGGGAGCTGTTTTTT.

This clonotype has more than one count but fewer than ten. The rearrangement uses TRBV28 and TRBJ2-6; D unresolved. Trimming shortened V by 6 bases and J by 1 base, and 4 bases separated the two germline ends. The CDR3 covers 13 residues. Germline V gives CDR1 MDHEN, CDR2 SYDVKM. Here the CDR3 DNA reads TGTGCCAGCAGGAATTCTGGGGCCAACGTCCTGACTTTC. It yields the protein CASRNSGANVLTF.

This clonotype was seen a few times. V usage is TRBV3-1 and J usage is TRBJ2-6, with D hard to call. Germline CDR1 and CDR2: LGHDT and YNNKEL (reference sequence). The CDR3 is made up of 15 amino acids. V lost 2 bases to trimming and J lost 3 bases, with 8 bases between them. CDR3 in amino acids: CASSQYIYGANVLTF. The CDR3 nucleotides are TGTGCCAGCAGCCAATACATCTATGGGGCCAACGTCCTGACTTTC.

The chain uses TRBV20-1 and TRBJ2-1; no clear D gene. The CDR3 consists of 12 residues. CDR1 is DFQATT, CDR2 SNEGSKA, per germline (reference sequence). V lost 2 bases to trimming and J lost 6 bases, with 8 bases between them. CDR3 region: CSARRSSNEQFF. Written as DNA, the CDR3 is TGCAGTGCTAGAAGGTCTAGCAATGAGCAGTTCTTC.

The V gene is TRBV28, the J gene TRBJ2-1; 8 bases map to TRBD1. Germline CDR1 MDHEN, CDR2 SYDVKM. This CDR3 is built from 15 residues. J gave up 7 bases and V 5 bases, and 10 bases lay outside the gene matches. Written as DNA, the CDR3 is TGTGCCAGCAGTCAGGGAGGACAGGGTCGGAATGAGCAGTTCTTC. It codes for CASSQGGQGRNEQFF.

This clonotype was picked up a small number of times. The V gene is TRBV20-1, the J gene TRBJ1-2; D not resolved. The V gene's germline CDR1 is DFQATT and CDR2 SNEGSKA (reference sequence). The CDR3 runs to 10 residues. V was shortened by 3 bases and J by 8 bases, with 7 bases between the two germline ends. Here the CDR3 DNA reads TGCAGTGCTAGGAGGGAAGGCTACACCTTC. This translates into CSARREGYTF.

The sample holds a few counts of this clonotype. This chain joins TRBV6-6 and TRBJ1-4; D remains ambiguous. Trimming left V 2 bases short and J 5 bases short, with 3 bases between. CDR3 length: 12 amino acids. CDR1 MNHNY and CDR2 SVGAGI come from the germline V gene (reference sequence). CDR3 nucleotides: TGTGCCAGCAGTTACCCCAATGAAAAACTGTTTTTT. It codes for CASSYPNEKLFF.

This sequence joins TRBV20-1 and TRBJ2-1; a weak D match, TRBD2 (6 bases). Germline loops: CDR1 DFQATT, CDR2 SNEGSKA (reference sequence). The CDR3 runs 14 residues. Trimming took off 5 bases at V and 2 bases at J, with 13 bases between the two ends. CDR3 nucleotides: TGCAGTGCTGCTTTAGCGGAGGCCTACAATGAGCAGTTCTTC. This encodes CSAALAEAYNEQFF.

This clonotype was picked up a small number of times. The V gene is TRBV29-1, the J gene TRBJ1-4, with D possibly being TRBD1 (6 bases). The germline V and J ends were trimmed by 4 bases and 7 bases, with 16 bases remaining between them. CDR3 length: 14 amino acids. Germline assignment: CDR1 SQVTM and CDR2 ANQGSEA. This CDR3 is CSVVRTGLGEKLFF. The DNA of the CDR3 is TGCAGCGTTGTTCGTACAGGGCTTGGTGAAAAACTGTTTTTT.

This chain uses TRBV7-9 with TRBJ2-1, with D perhaps matching TRBD1 or TRBD2 (5 bases each). This CDR3 contains 15 residues. Germline CDR1 SEHNR, CDR2 FQNEAQ (reference sequence). V lost 5 bases to trimming and J lost 6 bases, with 17 bases between them. The CDR3 sequence: CASSPRGPTINEQFF. DNA of the CDR3: TGTGCCAGCAGCCCCCGGGGCCCCACAATCAATGAGCAGTTCTTC.

The chain recombines TRBV28 with TRBJ2-2; 8 bases agree with TRBD2. The V and J ends lost 5 bases and 4 bases, in that order; junction bases with no gene match: 6. Germline V gene sequence: CDR1 MDHEN, CDR2 SYDVKM. This CDR3 contains 15 residues. CDR3 residues: CASSVRGGFTGELFF. The CDR3, as DNA: TGTGCCAGCAGTGTCCGGGGGGGGTTCACCGGGGAGCTGTTTTTT. Full variable domain (rest looked up from reference TRBV28 and TRBJ2-2): DVKVTQSSRYLVKRTGEKVFLECVQDMDHENMFWYRQDPGLGLRLIYFSYDVKMKEKGDIPEGYSVSREKKERFSLILESASTNQTSMYLCASSVRGGFTGELFFGEGSRLTVL.

The chain carries TRBV28 and TRBJ1-2, with D perhaps TRBD1 (5 bases). This CDR3 has 17 residues. The V gene's germline CDR1 is MDHEN and CDR2 SYDVKM. V lost 2 bases to trimming and J lost 2 bases, with 18 bases between them. Here the CDR3 DNA reads TGTGCCAGCAGTTTAAGCCCCGGGACTAGCGGGAACTATGGCTACACCTTC. It yields the protein CASSLSPGTSGNYGYTF.

This clonotype was counted only a few times. This chain connects TRBV7-2 to TRBJ2-3, with 10 positions matching TRBD2. There are 14 residues in the CDR3. CDR1 and CDR2 (germline): SGHTA, FQGNSA. With V trimmed by 8 bases and J by 1 base, 3 bases remained unmatched. DNA of the CDR3: TGTGCCAGCCGAGCGGGAGGGGGCACAGATACGCAGTATTTT. Translation gives CASRAGGGTDTQYF.

The chain couples TRBV4-2 to TRBJ2-2, with D possibly matching TRBD1 (5 bases). Trimming took off 1 base at V and 5 bases at J, with 11 bases between the two ends. The CDR3 has 15 residues. Germline V gene data show CDR1 as LGHNA and CDR2 as YNFKEQ. CDR3 residues: CASSQVGAGTGELFF. CDR3 nucleotides: TGTGCCAGCAGCCAAGTTGGGGCCGGGACCGGGGAGCTGTTTTTT.

V usage is TRBV20-1 and J usage is TRBJ2-7; a possible D gene is TRBD1 (5 bases). The CDR3 consists of 11 residues. CDR1 is DFQATT and CDR2 is SNEGSKA in the germline V gene (reference sequence). V dropped 6 bases and J dropped 3 bases, with 9 bases sitting between them. CDR3 in amino acids: CSAKTDYEQYV. The CDR3 nucleotides are TGCAGTGCCAAGACAGACTACGAGCAGTACGTC.

This clonotype was counted a few times. The CDR3 nucleotides read TGTGCCAGCAGTTTAAGCGGGATAGGGAATGAGCAGTTCTTC. Its protein is CASSLSGIGNEQFF. The chain uses TRBV12-3 or TRBV12-4 and TRBJ2-1, with TRBD2 matching over 7 bases. The CDR3 covers 14 residues. The V gene end was trimmed by 2 bases and the J gene end by 7 bases; junction bases not matched to a gene: 5.